This is a list of T cell receptor beta chains from one sample in a study of cytomegalovirus exposure and HLA in healthy donors. Sequencing was performed with immunoSEQ multiplex PCR; in TCRdb, only in-frame clones are kept and a portion is missing. This sample has hundreds of thousands of clones; approximately 78% occur once, and the top ten carry approximately 3.9%. The sample was PBMCs. These receptors were collected from a male donor in good health and CMV-seronegative. CDR3s include the opening cysteine and the closing phenylalanine or tryptophan. D genes are given only for firm matches. The listing skips clone size in some rows; elsewhere it reads once, few, many or a size class.

v_gene	abundance	d_gene	j_gene	CDR3aa	CDR3nt
TRBV5-1	.	.	TRBJ2-3	CASSFETGSADTQYF	TGCGCCAGCAGCTTTGAGACAGGTTCAGCAGATACGCAGTATTTT
TRBV2	few	.	TRBJ1-4	CATALSEKLFF	TGTGCCACCGCACTATCTGAAAAACTGTTTTTT
TRBV25-1	.	TRBD1	TRBJ1-5	CASSGTGAGNQPQHF	TGTGCCAGCAGTGGGACAGGGGCGGGCAATCAGCCCCAGCATTTT
TRBV5-1	once	TRBD1	TRBJ2-3	CASSPQGFGTDTQYF	TGCGCCAGCAGCCCACAGGGGTTCGGCACAGATACGCAGTATTTT
TRBV13	.	.	TRBJ2-3	CASSSPNTDTQYF	TGTGCCAGCAGCTCCCCCAACACAGATACGCAGTATTTT
TRBV11-3	.	.	TRBJ2-5	CASSFRNSQETQYF	TGTGCCAGCAGCTTTCGTAACAGTCAAGAGACCCAGTACTTC
TRBV18	few	.	TRBJ2-7	CASSPIDKTYEQYF	TGTGCCAGCTCACCAATCGACAAAACCTACGAGCAGTACTTC
TRBV19	.	.	TRBJ1-5	CASSTYSYSNQPQHF	TGTGCCAGTAGTACGTACAGTTATAGCAATCAGCCCCAGCATTTT
TRBV6-5	.	.	TRBJ2-3	CASSLQAGGTDTQYF	TGTGCCAGCAGCTTACAAGCGGGTGGCACAGATACGCAGTATTTT
TRBV7-2	.	.	TRBJ2-7	CASSLGKFYEQYF	TGTGCCAGCAGCTTGGGCAAATTCTACGAGCAGTACTTC
TRBV7-9	.	.	TRBJ1-5	CASSRGNSNQPQHF	TGTGCCAGCAGCCGGGGGAATAGCAATCAGCCCCAGCATTTT
TRBV7-9	few	TRBD1	TRBJ1-2	CASSPGQGVYGYTF	TGTGCCAGCAGCCCTGGACAGGGGGTTTATGGCTACACCTTC
TRBV5-1	once	TRBD2	TRBJ2-1	CASSRPSGSPNNEQFF	TGCGCCAGCAGCAGGCCAAGCGGGAGCCCAAACAATGAGCAGTTCTTC
TRBV29-1	once	TRBD1	TRBJ2-7	CSVMTGGTYEQYF	TGCAGCGTCATGACAGGGGGTACCTACGAGCAGTACTTC
TRBV18	.	.	TRBJ1-2	CASSPDSQSYYGYTF	TGTGCCAGCTCACCGGACAGTCAATCTTACTATGGCTACACCTTC
TRBV5-1	.	TRBD1	TRBJ1-2	CASSLGNPTGSYGYTF	TGCGCCAGCAGCCTAGGGAATCCGACAGGGAGCTATGGCTACACCTTC
TRBV18	.	.	TRBJ1-1	CASSFRTENTEAFF	TGTGCCAGCTCATTTAGGACAGAGAACACTGAAGCTTTCTTT
TRBV6-5	once	TRBD2	TRBJ2-3	CASPRTSGRNTQYF	TGTGCCAGCCCAAGGACTAGCGGGAGGAATACGCAGTATTTT
TRBV27	.	TRBD2	TRBJ2-1	CASSLFLAGEYNEQFF	TGTGCCAGCAGTTTGTTCCTAGCGGGAGAATACAATGAGCAGTTCTTC
TRBV28	.	.	TRBJ2-1	CASSFQGVVLNEQFF	TGTGCCAGCAGTTTTCAGGGCGTCGTTCTCAATGAGCAGTTCTTC
TRBV9	.	TRBD2	TRBJ2-7	CASSVSGGRPSYEQYF	TGTGCCAGCAGCGTATCGGGCGGGAGGCCCTCCTACGAGCAGTACTTC